The 14 T cell receptor beta chains reported below all come from one sample, sequenced in a study of brain T cells in children with intractable seizures. This sample's time point: blood from clinic visit 5 months post-surgery; TSC patient then seizure free. Using immunoSEQ multiplex PCR, the repertoire was profiled, and TCRdb retains in-frame clones only, with some absent. The sample shows about 340,000 clones, roughly 92% of them seen only once. The starting material was peripheral blood, obtained 4 to 6 months after surgery. Receptors were obtained from a boy less than two years old with tuberous sclerosis and intractable seizures.

The chain carries TRBV11-3 and TRBJ2-5; TRBD2 agrees at 7 bases. This CDR3 region has 15 residues. Germline-derived CDR1 and CDR2 are SGHNT and YENEEA. Unmatched junction bases numbered 9, after V lost 4 bases and J lost 4 bases. This CDR3 is CASSSNPGLPETQYF. The CDR3 coding sequence is TGTGCCAGCAGCTCAAACCCGGGACTACCAGAGACCCAGTACTTC. Drawing the rest from reference TRBV11-3 and TRBJ2-5, the complete variable domain is EAGVVQSPRYKIIEKKQPVAFWCNPISGHNTLYWYLQNLGQGPELLIRYENEEAVDDSQLPKDRFSAERLKGVDSTLKIQPAELGDSAVYLCASSSNPGLPETQYFGPGTRLLVL.

This chain uses TRBV4-1 with TRBJ2-7; D is unclear. CDR1 and CDR2 from the germline V gene are MGHRA and YSYEKL. Trimming removed 3 bases at V and 2 bases at J, with 11 bases between. The CDR3 contains 14 residues. CDR3 coding DNA: TGCGCCAGCAGCCAGATGGCTGGACCCTACGAGCAGTACTTC. It yields the protein CASSQMAGPYEQYF.

The chain has TRBV28 and TRBJ2-5; D is uncertain. Trimming took 3 bases from V and 5 from J, leaving 4 bases between them. Germline CDR1 MDHEN, CDR2 SYDVKM. This CDR3 contains 11 residues. The DNA for the CDR3 is TGTGCCAGCAGTTTTTTTGAGACCCAGTACTTC. Its protein is CASSFFETQYF.

The chain recombines TRBV29-1 with TRBJ2-1; D ambiguous. Trimming left V 6 bases short and J 3 bases short, with 12 bases between. The V gene's germline CDR1 is SQVTM and CDR2 ANQGSEA. The CDR3 spans 13 residues. The CDR3, as DNA: TGCAGCGTAAAACTTTCGGGCTACAATGAGCAGTTCTTC. This codes for CSVKLSGYNEQFF.

The CDR3 reads CASSPHPGVYPYEQYF. Written as DNA, the CDR3 is TGTGCCAGCAGCCCACACCCGGGGGTTTACCCCTACGAGCAGTACTTC. This chain uses TRBV5-8 with TRBJ2-7; perhaps TRBD2 as D (6 bases). V was cut by 4 bases and J by 2 bases, with 19 bases left in between. The germline V gene encodes CDR1 SGHTS and CDR2 YDEGEE. This CDR3 comprises 16 residues.

The chain recombines TRBV4-2 with TRBJ1-4; D perhaps matches TRBD1 (6 bases). Germline lookup yields CDR1 LGHNA and CDR2 YNFKEQ. This CDR3 comprises 20 residues. The V end was cut by 1 base, the J end by 0 bases, with 21 bases between. The CDR3 DNA sequence: TGTGCCAGCAGCCAAGCGACCCACAGAAAGAGACAGGCAACTAATGAAAAACTGTTTTTT. Encoded protein: CASSQATHRKRQATNEKLFF.

The V gene is TRBV30, the J gene TRBJ1-1, with no clear D. CDR1 GTSNPN and CDR2 SVGIG come from the germline V gene (reference sequence). Trimming took 0 bases from V and 1 from J, leaving 12 bases between them. The CDR3 sequence is 15 residues long. CDR3: CAWSVRAQSNTEAFF. The CDR3 nucleotides are TGTGCCTGGAGTGTAAGGGCACAGTCGAACACTGAAGCTTTCTTT.

The genes are TRBV7-9 and TRBJ2-1; 12 bases line up with TRBD2. Looked up from germline, CDR1 is SEHNR and CDR2 is FQNEAQ (reference sequence). The CDR3 consists of 14 residues. J was trimmed by 15 bases and V by 3 bases; bases with no gene match: 9. CDR3 protein: CASSFQLAGGIRFF. The CDR3 region has the DNA TGTGCCAGCAGCTTTCAACTAGCGGGAGGCATTAGGTTCTTC.

This chain uses TRBV6-1 with TRBJ1-1; D unclear. Deletions cut 0 bases from V and 0 bases from J, with 8 bases between. The length of the CDR3 is 15 residues. CDR1 and CDR2 from the germline V gene are MNHNS and SASEGT. The CDR3 nucleotides are TGTGCCAGCAGTGAAGCGTACAGATTGAACACTGAAGCTTTCTTT. Translated: CASSEAYRLNTEAFF.

The chain recombines TRBV7-9 with TRBJ2-1, with TRBD1 as a possible D gene (6 bases). The CDR3 loop spans 14 amino acids. V was pared by 5 bases and J by 8 bases, with 16 bases between. CDR1 and CDR2 from the germline V gene are SEHNR and FQNEAQ (reference sequence). The CDR3 DNA sequence: TGTGCCAGCAGCCCAAGCTCGTCAGGGGATGAGCAGTTCTTC. This sequence encodes CASSPSSSGDEQFF.

The rearrangement links TRBV27 to TRBJ1-2, with 9 bases matching TRBD1. CDR1 MNHEY and CDR2 SMNVEV come from the germline V gene (reference sequence). V lost 0 bases to trimming and J lost 4 bases; unmatched junction nucleotides: 12. The CDR3 spans 18 residues. Here the CDR3 reads CASSLSPGQGFGSYGYTF. The CDR3, as DNA: TGTGCCAGCAGTTTATCGCCGGGACAGGGATTCGGTAGCTATGGCTACACCTTC.

The chain has TRBV27 and TRBJ2-7; 11 bases map to TRBD1. This CDR3 has 14 residues. Trimming removed 8 bases from V and 4 bases from J; junction bases left unmatched: 7. CDR1 and CDR2 (germline): MNHEY, SMNVEV (reference sequence). The CDR3 reads CASGRDRGSYEQYF. The CDR3 nucleotides read TGTGCCAGCGGGCGGGACAGGGGGTCGTACGAGCAGTACTTC.

The rearrangement links TRBV7-9 to TRBJ2-7, with D possibly TRBD2 on 5 matching bases. The V gene's germline CDR1 is SEHNR and CDR2 FQNEAQ (reference sequence). This CDR3 has 14 amino acids. Trimming removed 3 bases from V and 0 bases from J, with 9 bases in between. CDR3 residues: CASSFSVNSYEQYF. The CDR3 nucleotides read TGTGCCAGCAGCTTTAGCGTGAACTCCTACGAGCAGTACTTC.

In nucleotides, the CDR3 is TGCGCCAGCAGCCAGGCTCCGGGACTAACTACCTACGAGCAGTACTTC. Encoded protein: CASSQAPGLTTYEQYF. V is TRBV4-1 and J is TRBJ2-7; 7 bases are shared with TRBD2. Germline CDR1 is MGHRA and CDR2 is YSYEKL. The V and J ends lost 3 bases and 2 bases, in that order; junction bases with no gene match: 10. The CDR3 length is 16 residues.